The following is a T cell receptor (beta chain) sequence with its context. This sample stems from a study of T cell changes during pregnancy in multiple sclerosis. The method was immunoSEQ multiplex PCR; TCRdb's version includes in-frame clones alone and lacks a portion of them. The table has nearly 110,000 clones, 80% to 95% seen once. Looked up from germline, CDR1 is SEHNR and CDR2 is FQNEAQ (reference sequence). V dropped 4 bases and J dropped 4 bases, with 7 bases sitting between them. This CDR3 comprises 12 residues. Sequenced material: peripheral blood, taken after pregnancy. This sequence originates from a female donor with multiple sclerosis, enrolled in a pregnancy study. The gene calls are TRBV7-9 and TRBJ1-1; no firm D call. CDR3 sequence: CASSSHSTEAFF. The DNA of the CDR3 is TGTGCCAGCAGCTCACACAGCACTGAAGCTTTCTTT.